The clone carrying this T cell receptor (beta chain) was recorded once. This sample is part of a study of blood T cell repertoires in COVID-19. Study-level information: Samples representing acute and convalescent COVID-19 were sourced from the United States, Italy and Spain. From T cells, B-cell-depleted T cells, or PBMCs came the material, which was cDNA or gDNA.

In the original workflow: Amplification with reference gene primers provided the estimates of nucleated cell counts. The protocol was immunoSEQ multiplex PCR, while the TCRdb copy is restricted to in-frame clones and leaves out a portion. D and trimming come from the DNA, and the V and J calls and clone size come from that table. Here the sample spans 55,000 to 75,000 clones, nearly 90% being singletons. Unmatched junction bases numbered 4, after V lost 4 bases and J lost 9 bases. This CDR3 comprises 14 residues. The germline gives CDR1 SGHTS, CDR2 YDEGEE. The chain combines TRBV5-8 with TRBJ2-1; 13 bases fit TRBD2. Sequenced: peripheral blood. The source is a man aged 45-65 years with active COVID-19. DNA of the CDR3: TGTGCCAGCAGCCCCGGGACTAGCGGGACTGAGCAGTTCTTC. The encoded protein is CASSPGTSGTEQFF.